This T cell receptor (beta chain) was retrieved from a study of blood T cell repertoires in COVID-19. The wider study: The origin of the acute and convalescent COVID-19 samples was the United States, Italy and Spain. Sources were T cells, B-cell-depleted T cells, or PBMCs; the material itself was cDNA or gDNA.

This clone showed up just once. In the original processing: Amplification of reference gene primers was used by the study to estimate nucleated cell counts. Generated by immunoSEQ multiplex PCR, the TCRdb table keeps only in-frame clones and is missing some. That table is the source of V, J and clone size, and D and trimming were worked out from the DNA. Found here are over 100,000 clones, less than 90% of them singletons; the top ten hold about 11%. Germline CDR1 GTSNPN, CDR2 SVGIG (reference sequence). The CDR3 totals 11 residues. V was pared by 8 bases and J by 5 bases, with 3 bases of the junction left unmatched.

The V call is TRBV30, the J call TRBJ1-2; 9 bases match TRBD1. The sequence derives from a man aged 80 or over with acute or convalescent COVID-19. Material for sequencing was peripheral blood. As DNA, the CDR3 is TGTGCCGAGACAGGGGGGTATGGCTACACCTTC. As protein: CAETGGYGYTF.